The 17 T cell receptor beta chains given below trace back to one sample, sequenced in a study of control samples from healthy donors and cancer patients. Assay used: immunoSEQ multiplex PCR; TCRdb lists only in-frame clones, some missing. Counted here are around 180,000 clones, 91% occurring once; the ten biggest clones make up roughly 2%. The material sequenced was blood. The receptors originated from a woman in her thirties or forties in good health.

This sequence joins TRBV3-1 (or the pseudogene TRBV3-2) and TRBJ1-6; D is undetermined. This CDR3 spans 15 amino acids. Germline V gene lookup returns CDR1 LGHDT and CDR2 YNNKEL (reference sequence). V gave up 6 bases and J gave up 7 bases, with 16 bases separating them. In DNA form, the CDR3 reads TGTGCCAGCAGTTTGACCCCCTTAGGCAATTCACCCCTCCACTTT. Protein sequence: CASSLTPLGNSPLHF.

The chain uses TRBV6-5 and TRBJ1-1; D gene ambiguous. Trimming removed 6 bases from V and 2 bases from J, with 16 bases in between. The CDR3 covers 15 residues. In germline, CDR1 is MNHEY, CDR2 SVGAGI. The CDR3 DNA reads TGTGCCAGCAGAATTGGGAGCAGAGATAACACTGAAGCTTTCTTT. Protein sequence: CASRIGSRDNTEAFF.

The V call is TRBV5-1, the J call TRBJ1-2; 8 bases fit TRBD1. This CDR3 is built from 14 residues. CDR1 is SGHRS and CDR2 is YFSETQ in the germline V gene. V shed 4 bases, J shed 6 bases, and the junction held 8 bases outside the gene matches. In DNA form, the CDR3 reads TGCGCCAGCAGCATCGAGACAGGGGTGGATGGCTACACCTTC. It is translated as CASSIETGVDGYTF. The whole variable domain, remainder taken from reference TRBV5-1 and TRBJ1-2, is KAGVTQTPRYLIKTRGQQVTLSCSPISGHRSVSWYQQTPGQGLQFLFEYFSETQRNKGNFPGRFSGRQFSNSRSEMNVSTLELGDSALYLCASSIETGVDGYTFGSGTRLTVV.

CDR3 nucleotides: TGTGCCAGCAGCTTTACTGGACAGGAGGGGTATGGCTACACCTTC. This codes for CASSFTGQEGYGYTF. The chain couples TRBV5-8 to TRBJ1-2; 7 bases line up with TRBD1. V shed 2 bases and J 5 bases; nucleotides not matched to a gene: 9. CDR1 is SGHTS and CDR2 is YDEGEE in the germline V gene. The CDR3 runs to 15 residues.

This sequence joins TRBV12-3 or TRBV12-4 and TRBJ2-3; D might be TRBD2 (6 bases). The CDR3 consists of 13 residues. The ends were cut back, 10 bases at V and 2 bases at J, with 13 bases in the middle. In nucleotides, the CDR3 is TGTGCCACGCCCGGGACTCCCACAGATACGCAGTATTTT. Its translation: CATPGTPTDTQYF.

The V gene is TRBV14, the J gene TRBJ1-5; D is unresolved. The CDR3 runs 14 residues. Trimming took 1 base from V and 3 from J, leaving 7 bases between them. The germline V gene has CDR1 SGHDN and CDR2 FVKESK. The CDR3 loop reads CASSQGQFNQPQHF. CDR3 nucleotides: TGTGCCAGCAGCCAAGGGCAGTTCAATCAGCCCCAGCATTTT.

This chain links TRBV7-2 with TRBJ2-5; D remains unclear. From germline, CDR1 is SGHTA and CDR2 FQGNSA. The CDR3 covers 13 residues. Deletions cut 1 base from V and 4 bases from J, with 7 bases between. CDR3: CASSLGFGETQYF. The CDR3 DNA sequence: TGTGCCAGCAGCTTAGGGTTCGGAGAGACCCAGTACTTC. The whole variable domain, filled in from reference TRBV7-2 and TRBJ2-5, reads GAGVSQSPSNKVTEKGKDVELRCDPISGHTALYWYRQSLGQGLEFLIYFQGNSAPDKSGLPSDRFSAERTGGSVSTLTIQRTQQEDSAVYLCASSLGFGETQYFGPGTRLLVL.

The chain links TRBV6-1 to TRBJ2-3, with 9 bases matching TRBD2. Germline trimming cut 2 bases from V and 6 bases from J; bases unmatched to any gene: 9. The CDR3 is 16 residues long. In germline, CDR1 is MNHNS, CDR2 SASEGT. The CDR3 DNA sequence: TGTGCCAGCAGTGAAATGGTAGCGGGGGAGCCGGATACGCAGTATTTT. Amino acids: CASSEMVAGEPDTQYF.

This chain joins TRBV3-1 (or the pseudogene TRBV3-2) and TRBJ1-5; 10 bases are a match to TRBD1. This CDR3 has 16 amino acids. The V segment lost 3 bases and the J segment 1 base; nucleotides outside the gene matches: 3. Germline loops: CDR1 LGHDT, CDR2 YNNKEL (reference sequence). The CDR3 DNA sequence: TGTGCCAGCAGCCAGCAGGGACAGGGGAGCAATCAGCCCCAGCATTTT. This codes for CASSQQGQGSNQPQHF.

The rearrangement links TRBV4-1 to TRBJ2-1, with 9 bases identical to TRBD1. Germline CDR1 reads MGHRA; CDR2 reads YSYEKL. CDR3 length equals 18 residues. The ends lost 4 bases at V and 2 bases at J; junction bases unmatched: 12. Here the CDR3 reads CASSLRDREVGPYNEQFF. DNA of the CDR3: TGCGCCAGCAGCCTACGGGACAGGGAAGTAGGGCCCTACAATGAGCAGTTCTTC.

V is TRBV7-2 and J is TRBJ2-1; D possibly corresponds to TRBD2 (5 bases). V lost 5 bases and J lost 0, with 17 bases in between. This CDR3 is 17 amino acids long. Germline V gene sequence: CDR1 SGHTA, CDR2 FQGNSA. The CDR3 nucleotides are TGTGCCAGCAGCCCCGCAGGAGGCTCCAGCTCCTACAATGAGCAGTTCTTC. Residues: CASSPAGGSSSYNEQFF.

The chain carries TRBV4-2 and TRBJ2-7; a weak D match, TRBD2 (5 bases). Germline CDR1 reads LGHNA; CDR2 reads YNFKEQ. The CDR3 is 14 amino acids. V lost 2 bases to trimming and J lost 7 bases, with 15 bases between them. For the CDR3, the DNA is TGTGCCAGCAGCCAATTAGAGGGTTCTAAGGAGCAGTACTTC. Translation gives CASSQLEGSKEQYF.

This sequence joins TRBV3-1 (or the pseudogene TRBV3-2) and TRBJ1-5; the D is unclear. The length of the CDR3 is 12 residues. V was clipped by 2 bases and J by 4 bases, with 3 bases between them. The germline gives CDR1 LGHDT, CDR2 YNNKEL (reference sequence). CDR3 amino acids: CASSQNNQPQHF. In nucleotides, the CDR3 is TGTGCCAGCAGCCAAAATAATCAGCCCCAGCATTTT.

The count of this clone is one. V is TRBV6-1 and J is TRBJ2-7; the D gene is possibly TRBD1 (5 bases). Trimming left V 1 base short and J 5 bases short, with 12 bases between. CDR3 size: 14 residues. Germline V gene data show CDR1 as MNHNS and CDR2 as SASEGT. For the CDR3, the DNA is TGTGCCAGCAGTGAAGGGATGGGGCAGAACGAGCAGTACTTC. Its protein is CASSEGMGQNEQYF.

V is TRBV5-6 and J is TRBJ1-5, with 9 positions matching TRBD1. Germline V gene sequence: CDR1 SGHDT, CDR2 YYEEEE. The CDR3 is made up of 16 amino acids. V trimming: 4 bases; J trimming: 7 bases; junction bases outside the gene matches: 12. The CDR3 coding sequence is TGTGCCAGCAGCGCGCTGACAGGGGGGGCAGGGCAGCCCCAGCATTTT. Its protein product is CASSALTGGAGQPQHF.

The genes are TRBV5-1 and TRBJ2-1, with D tentatively TRBD1 or TRBD2 (5 bases each). Germline CDR1 and CDR2: SGHRS and YFSETQ. Trimming took off 2 bases at V and 10 bases at J, with 25 bases between the two ends. The CDR3 has 17 residues. Here the CDR3 reads CASSFRLGTGIQEEQFF. The CDR3 bases are TGCGCCAGCAGCTTCCGCTTGGGGACGGGAATACAGGAGGAGCAGTTCTTC.

This clone was seen once. This chain links TRBV6-5 with TRBJ1-3, with D possibly TRBD1 on 6 matching bases. Germline CDR1 is MNHEY and CDR2 is SVGAGI. The germline V and J ends were trimmed by 4 bases and 7 bases, with 17 bases remaining between them. This CDR3 has 15 residues. The CDR3 DNA is TGTGCCAGCAGTTCCCGAGGGGGTGGAGGGAACACCATATATTTT. Its protein product is CASSSRGGGGNTIYF.